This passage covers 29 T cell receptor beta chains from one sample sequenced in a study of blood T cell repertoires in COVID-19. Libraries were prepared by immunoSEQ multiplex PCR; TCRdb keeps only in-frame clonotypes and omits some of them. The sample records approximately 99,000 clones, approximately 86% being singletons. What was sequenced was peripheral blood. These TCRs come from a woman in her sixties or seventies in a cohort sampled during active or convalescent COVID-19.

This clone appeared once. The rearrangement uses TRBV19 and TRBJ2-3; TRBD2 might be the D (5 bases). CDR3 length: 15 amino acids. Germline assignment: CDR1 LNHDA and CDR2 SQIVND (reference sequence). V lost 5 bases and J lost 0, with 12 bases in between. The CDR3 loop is CASSPPGGSTDTQYF. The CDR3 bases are TGTGCCAGTAGTCCCCCTGGCGGGAGCACAGATACGCAGTATTTT.

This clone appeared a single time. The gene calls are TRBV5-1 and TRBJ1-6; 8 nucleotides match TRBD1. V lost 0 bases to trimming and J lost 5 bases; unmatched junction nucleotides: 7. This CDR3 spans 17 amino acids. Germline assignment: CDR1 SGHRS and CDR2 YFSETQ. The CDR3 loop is CASSLAFGDRNNSPLHF. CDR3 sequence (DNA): TGCGCCAGCAGCTTGGCCTTTGGGGACAGGAATAATTCACCCCTCCACTTT.

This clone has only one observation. The CDR3 reads CASSFRGGYEQYF. CDR3 nucleotide sequence: TGTGCCAGCAGCTTCCGGGGGGGCTACGAGCAGTACTTC. The chain has TRBV5-8 and TRBJ2-7; TRBD2 matches at 8 bases. The germline gives CDR1 SGHTS, CDR2 YDEGEE. The ends lost 2 bases at V and 3 bases at J; junction bases unmatched: 1. The CDR3 is 13 residues long.

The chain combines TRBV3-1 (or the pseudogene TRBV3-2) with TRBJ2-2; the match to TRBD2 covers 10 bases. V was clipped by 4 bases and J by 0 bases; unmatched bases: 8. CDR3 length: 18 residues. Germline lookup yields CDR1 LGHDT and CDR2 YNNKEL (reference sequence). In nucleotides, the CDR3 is TGTGCCAGCAGCCGCCGAGCGGGGGGGCCTCCGAACACCGGGGAGCTGTTTTTT. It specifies CASSRRAGGPPNTGELFF.

This CDR3 reads CASSNEGATNEKLFF. DNA of the CDR3: TGTGCCAGCAGCAACGAGGGAGCAACTAATGAAAAACTGTTTTTT. The chain recombines TRBV9 with TRBJ1-4; D gene unclear. V lost 4 bases and J 0 bases, leaving 10 bases between the germline ends. The CDR3 is made up of 15 amino acids. Germline V CDR1 and CDR2: SGDLS, YYNGEE.

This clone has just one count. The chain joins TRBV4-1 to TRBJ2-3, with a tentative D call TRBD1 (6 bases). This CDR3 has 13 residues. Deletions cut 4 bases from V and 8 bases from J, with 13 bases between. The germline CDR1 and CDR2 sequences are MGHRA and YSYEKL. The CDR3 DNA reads TGCGCCAGCAGCCCGACAGGACCGGGTACGCAGTATTTT. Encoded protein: CASSPTGPGTQYF.

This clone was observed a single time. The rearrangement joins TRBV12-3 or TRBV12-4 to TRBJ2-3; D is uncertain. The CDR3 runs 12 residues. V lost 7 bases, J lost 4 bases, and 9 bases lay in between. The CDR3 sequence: CASTLFPDTQYF. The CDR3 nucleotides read TGTGCCAGCACCCTCTTCCCAGATACGCAGTATTTT.

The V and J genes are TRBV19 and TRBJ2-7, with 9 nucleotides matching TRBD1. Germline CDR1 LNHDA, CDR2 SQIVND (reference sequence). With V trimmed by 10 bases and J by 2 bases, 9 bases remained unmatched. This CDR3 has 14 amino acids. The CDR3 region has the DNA TGTGCCACCAGACAGGGACAGGGCACCTACGAGCAGTACTTC. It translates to CATRQGQGTYEQYF.

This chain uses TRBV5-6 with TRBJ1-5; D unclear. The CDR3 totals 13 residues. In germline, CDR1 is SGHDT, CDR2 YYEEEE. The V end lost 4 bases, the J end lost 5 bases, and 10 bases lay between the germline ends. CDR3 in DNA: TGTGCCAGCAGCAGAAATCCAGATCAGCCCCAGCATTTT. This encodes CASSRNPDQPQHF.

In DNA, the CDR3 is TGTGCCAGCAGTGACCCGACAGGGCATCAGCCCCAGCATTTT. Its protein is CASSDPTGHQPQHF. V usage is TRBV6-1 and J usage is TRBJ1-5, with 7 positions matching TRBD1. The CDR3 has 14 residues. V shed 3 bases and J 5 bases; nucleotides not matched to a gene: 4. In germline, CDR1 is MNHNS, CDR2 SASEGT.

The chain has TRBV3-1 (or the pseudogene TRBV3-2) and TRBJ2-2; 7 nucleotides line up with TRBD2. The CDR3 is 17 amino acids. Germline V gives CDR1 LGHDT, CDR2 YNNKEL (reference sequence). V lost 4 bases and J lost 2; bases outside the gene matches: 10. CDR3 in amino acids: CASSRILSGGNTGELFF. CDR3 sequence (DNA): TGTGCCAGCAGCCGTATCTTGTCGGGGGGTAACACCGGGGAGCTGTTTTTT.

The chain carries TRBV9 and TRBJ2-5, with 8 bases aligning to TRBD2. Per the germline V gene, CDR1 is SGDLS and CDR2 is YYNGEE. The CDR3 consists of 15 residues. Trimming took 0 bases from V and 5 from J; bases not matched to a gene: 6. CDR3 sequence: CASSVGAGVRETQYF. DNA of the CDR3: TGTGCCAGCAGCGTAGGAGCGGGAGTTCGGGAGACCCAGTACTTC.

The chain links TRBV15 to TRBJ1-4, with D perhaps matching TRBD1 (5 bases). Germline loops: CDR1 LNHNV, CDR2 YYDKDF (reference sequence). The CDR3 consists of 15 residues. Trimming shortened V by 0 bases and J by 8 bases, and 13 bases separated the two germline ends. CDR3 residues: CATSRDGGTGEKLFF. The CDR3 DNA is TGTGCCACCAGCAGAGATGGGGGGACGGGGGAAAAACTGTTTTTT.

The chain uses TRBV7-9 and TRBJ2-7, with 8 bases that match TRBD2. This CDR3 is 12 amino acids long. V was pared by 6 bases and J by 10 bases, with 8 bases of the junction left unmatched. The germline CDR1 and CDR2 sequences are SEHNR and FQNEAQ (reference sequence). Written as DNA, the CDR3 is TGTGCCAGCAGTCCCCAGCGGGAGTATCAGTACTTC. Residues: CASSPQREYQYF.

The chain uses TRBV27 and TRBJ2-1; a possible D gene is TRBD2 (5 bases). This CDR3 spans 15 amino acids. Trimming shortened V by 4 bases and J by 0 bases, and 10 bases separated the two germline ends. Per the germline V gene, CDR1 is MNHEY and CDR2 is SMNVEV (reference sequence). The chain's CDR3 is CASSWRPSSYNEQFF. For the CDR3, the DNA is TGTGCCAGCAGTTGGAGGCCAAGCTCCTACAATGAGCAGTTCTTC.

CDR3 bases: TGTGCCAGCAGCCTAGCCGACAGGGGAACCACAGATACGCAGTATTTT. It translates to CASSLADRGTTDTQYF. This chain connects TRBV14 to TRBJ2-3, with TRBD1 matching 8 bases. This CDR3 has 16 residues. In germline, CDR1 is SGHDN, CDR2 FVKESK. With 4 bases clipped from V and 2 bases from J, the junction kept 8 bases outside the gene matches.

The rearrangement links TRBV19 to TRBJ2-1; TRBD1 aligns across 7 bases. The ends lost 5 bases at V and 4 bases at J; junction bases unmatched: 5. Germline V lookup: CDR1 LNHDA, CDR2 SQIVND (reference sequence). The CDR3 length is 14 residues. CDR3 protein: CASSGRGQYNEQFF. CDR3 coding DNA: TGTGCCAGTAGTGGAAGGGGGCAATACAATGAGCAGTTCTTC. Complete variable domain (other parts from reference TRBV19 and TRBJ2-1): DGGITQSPKYLFRKEGQNVTLSCEQNLNHDAMYWYRQDPGQGLRLIYYSQIVNDFQKGDIAEGYSVSREKKESFPLTVTSAQKNPTAFYLCASSGRGQYNEQFFGPGTRLTVL.

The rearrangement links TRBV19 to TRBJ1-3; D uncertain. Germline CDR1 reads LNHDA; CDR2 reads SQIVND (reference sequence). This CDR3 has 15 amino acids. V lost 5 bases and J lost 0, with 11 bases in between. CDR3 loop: CASSPSTSSGNTIYF. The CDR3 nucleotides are TGTGCCAGTAGTCCATCCACTAGCTCTGGAAACACCATATATTTT. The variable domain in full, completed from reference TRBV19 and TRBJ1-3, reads DGGITQSPKYLFRKEGQNVTLSCEQNLNHDAMYWYRQDPGQGLRLIYYSQIVNDFQKGDIAEGYSVSREKKESFPLTVTSAQKNPTAFYLCASSPSTSSGNTIYFGEGSWLTVV.

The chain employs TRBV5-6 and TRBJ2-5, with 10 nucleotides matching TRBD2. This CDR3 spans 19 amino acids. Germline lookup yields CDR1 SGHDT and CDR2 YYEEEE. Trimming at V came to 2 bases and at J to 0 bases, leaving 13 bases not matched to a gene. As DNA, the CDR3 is TGTGCCAGCAGCTTTTGGCTAGCGGGAGATATTGGGTACCAAGAGACCCAGTACTTC. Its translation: CASSFWLAGDIGYQETQYF.

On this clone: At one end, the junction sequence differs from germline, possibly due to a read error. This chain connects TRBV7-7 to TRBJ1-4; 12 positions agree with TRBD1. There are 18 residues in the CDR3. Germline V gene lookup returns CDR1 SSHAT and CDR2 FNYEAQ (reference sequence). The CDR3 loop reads CASSLNPGTGGVEEKLFF. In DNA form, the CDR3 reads TGTGCTAGCAGCTTAAACCCCGGGACAGGGGGCGTAGAGGAAAAACTGTTTTTT.

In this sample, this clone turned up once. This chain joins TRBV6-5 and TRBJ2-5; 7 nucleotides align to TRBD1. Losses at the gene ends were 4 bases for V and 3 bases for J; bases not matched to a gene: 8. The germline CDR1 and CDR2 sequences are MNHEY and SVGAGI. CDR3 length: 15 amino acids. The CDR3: CASSSEGQTEETQYF. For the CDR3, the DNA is TGTGCCAGCAGTTCCGAGGGACAGACCGAAGAGACCCAGTACTTC.

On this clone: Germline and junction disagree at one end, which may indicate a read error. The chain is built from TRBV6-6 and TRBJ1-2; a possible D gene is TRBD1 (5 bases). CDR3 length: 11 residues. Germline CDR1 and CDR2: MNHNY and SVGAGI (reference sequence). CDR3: CASTPGRSWSF. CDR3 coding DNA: TGTGCCAGCACCCCAGGGCGCTCCTGGAGCTTC.

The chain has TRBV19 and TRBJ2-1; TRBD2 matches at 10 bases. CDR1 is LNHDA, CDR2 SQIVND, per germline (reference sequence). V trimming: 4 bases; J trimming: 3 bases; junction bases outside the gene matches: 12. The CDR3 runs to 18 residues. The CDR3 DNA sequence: TGTGCCAGTAGTACCAAAACAAGCGGGGGGGTTCTCTACAATGAGCAGTTCTTC. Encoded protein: CASSTKTSGGVLYNEQFF.

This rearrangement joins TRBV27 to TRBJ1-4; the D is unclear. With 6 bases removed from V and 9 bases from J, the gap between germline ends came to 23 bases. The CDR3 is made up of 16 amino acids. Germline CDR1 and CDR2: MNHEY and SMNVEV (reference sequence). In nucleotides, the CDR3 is TGTGCCAGCAGGACCGACTACGGATACCTTAGGCAAAAACTGTTTTTT. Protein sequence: CASRTDYGYLRQKLFF.

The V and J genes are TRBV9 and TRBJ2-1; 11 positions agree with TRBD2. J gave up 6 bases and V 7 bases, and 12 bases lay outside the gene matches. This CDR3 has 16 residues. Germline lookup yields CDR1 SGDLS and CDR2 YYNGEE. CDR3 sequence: CASSLWSSGRGNEQFF. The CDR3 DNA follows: TGTGCCAGCTCTCTTTGGAGTAGCGGGAGGGGCAATGAGCAGTTCTTC.

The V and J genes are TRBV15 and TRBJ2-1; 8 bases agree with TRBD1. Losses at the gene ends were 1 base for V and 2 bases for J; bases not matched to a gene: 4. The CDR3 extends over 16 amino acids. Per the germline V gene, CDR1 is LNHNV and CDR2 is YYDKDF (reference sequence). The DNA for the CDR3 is TGTGCCACCAGCAGAGGGTTGACAGGGGCCTACAATGAGCAGTTCTTC. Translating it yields CATSRGLTGAYNEQFF.

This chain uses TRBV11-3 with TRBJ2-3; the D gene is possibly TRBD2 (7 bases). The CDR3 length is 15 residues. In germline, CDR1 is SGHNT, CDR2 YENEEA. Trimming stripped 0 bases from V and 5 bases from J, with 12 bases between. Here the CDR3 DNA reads TGTGCCAGCAGCTTAGAGGGGGGGCGCGGAGATACGCAGTATTTT. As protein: CASSLEGGRGDTQYF.

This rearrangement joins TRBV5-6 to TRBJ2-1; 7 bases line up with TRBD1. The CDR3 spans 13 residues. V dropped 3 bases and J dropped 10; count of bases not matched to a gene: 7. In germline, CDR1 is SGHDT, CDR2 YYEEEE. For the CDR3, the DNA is TGTGCCAGCAGCTGGGGTATCAGGGGGGAGCAGTTCTTC. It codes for CASSWGIRGEQFF.

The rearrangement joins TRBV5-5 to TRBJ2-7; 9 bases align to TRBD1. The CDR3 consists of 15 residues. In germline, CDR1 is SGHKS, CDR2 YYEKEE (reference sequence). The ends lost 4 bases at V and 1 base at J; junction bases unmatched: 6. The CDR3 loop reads CASSAQGARSYEQYF. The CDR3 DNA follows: TGTGCCAGCAGCGCACAGGGGGCTCGGTCCTACGAGCAGTACTTC.